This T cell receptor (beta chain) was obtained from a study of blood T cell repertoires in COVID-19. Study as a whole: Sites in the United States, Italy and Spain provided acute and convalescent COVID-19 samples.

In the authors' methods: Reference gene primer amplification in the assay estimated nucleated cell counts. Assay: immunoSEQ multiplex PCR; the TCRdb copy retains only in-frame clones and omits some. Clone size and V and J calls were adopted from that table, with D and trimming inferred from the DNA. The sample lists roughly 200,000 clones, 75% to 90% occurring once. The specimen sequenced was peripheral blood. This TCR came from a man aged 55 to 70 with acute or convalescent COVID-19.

The CDR3 DNA reads TGTGCCAGCAGCCAATCGACTAGCGGGGGGGCCGGAGTATATGAGCAGTTCTTC. Its translation is CASSQSTSGGAGVYEQFF. The gene calls are TRBV2 and TRBJ2-1; 14 bases map to TRBD2. The ends lost 6 bases at V and 8 bases at J; junction bases unmatched: 15. Germline CDR1 reads SNHLY; CDR2 reads FYNNEI. The CDR3 covers 18 residues.